The 20 T cell receptor beta chains given below trace back to one sample, sequenced in a study of T-cell reconstitution after alpha-beta-depleted transplantation in children. TCRbeta library construction was performed incorporating unique molecular identifiers. TCRdb reprocessed the PCR reads via MiXCR and lists one record per CDR3 protein. The sample has around 700,000 distinct CDR3 sequences, about an eighth seen once. Source: PBMCs, taken before TCRalphabeta/CD19-depleted stem cell transplant. Receptors originate from a girl aged 2 to 10 with congenital amegakaryocytic thrombocytopenia, due to receive a stem cell transplant.

The V gene is TRBV6-1, the J gene TRBJ2-3, with D possibly being TRBD1 (6 bases). Per germline, CDR1 MNHNS and CDR2 SASEGT. The V end was cut by 6 bases, the J end by 2 bases, with 21 bases between. The CDR3 extends over 17 amino acids. The CDR3 is CASSQGGSPHLTDTQYF. The CDR3 DNA sequence: TGTGCCAGCAGCCAAGGGGGAAGTCCCCATCTCACAGATACGCAGTATTTT.

This clonotype was counted a few times. V is TRBV2 and J is TRBJ2-1; the D is unclear. This CDR3 contains 15 residues. From germline, CDR1 is SNHLY and CDR2 FYNNEI. The germline V and J ends were trimmed by 5 bases and 2 bases, with 13 bases remaining between them. The CDR3 reads CASSYPSTAYNEQFF. The CDR3, as DNA: TGTGCCAGCAGTTACCCTAGTACAGCCTACAATGAGCAGTTCTTC.

The chain is built from TRBV25-1 and TRBJ1-2; 10 bases line up with TRBD1. The CDR3 has 13 amino acids. V dropped 10 bases and J dropped 3; count of bases not matched to a gene: 5. Germline V gene sequence: CDR1 MGHDK, CDR2 SYGVNS. The CDR3 loop is CANWDRGDYGYTF. CDR3 DNA: TGTGCCAACTGGGACAGGGGCGACTATGGCTACACCTTC.

The gene calls are TRBV7-9 and TRBJ2-7, with D hard to call. The length of the CDR3 is 12 residues. The V end lost 3 bases, the J end lost 4 bases, and 7 bases lay between the germline ends. Germline V lookup: CDR1 SEHNR, CDR2 FQNEAQ (reference sequence). CDR3: CASSFPEYEQYF. CDR3 nucleotides: TGTGCCAGCAGCTTTCCAGAGTACGAGCAGTACTTC.

V usage is TRBV11-2 and J usage is TRBJ2-7; 7 bases fit TRBD2. Germline values: CDR1 SGHAT, CDR2 FQNNGV. The CDR3 totals 17 residues. Unmatched junction bases numbered 15, after V lost 3 bases and J lost 4 bases. The CDR3 nucleotides read TGTGCCAGCAGCTTGACGGCGTGGACTAGTACATCATACGAGCAGTACTTC. Translated, it gives CASSLTAWTSTSYEQYF. The variable domain in full, with the rest retrieved from reference TRBV11-2 and TRBJ2-7, is EAGVAQSPRYKIIEKRQSVAFWCNPISGHATLYWYQQILGQGPKLLIQFQNNGVVDDSQLPKDRFSAERLKGVDSTLKIQPAKLEDSAVYLCASSLTAWTSTSYEQYFGPGTRLTVT.

Many counts were recorded for this clonotype. The V call is TRBV10-3, the J call TRBJ2-1, with a weak D call TRBD2 (6 bases). Germline values: CDR1 ENHRY, CDR2 SYGVKD. This CDR3 has 16 amino acids. Between the trimmed V and J ends, which lost 0 bases and 0 bases, there was a span of 9 bases. The CDR3 DNA sequence: TGTGCCATCAGTGAGTCTACGGGAGACTCCTACAATGAGCAGTTCTTC. This encodes CAISESTGDSYNEQFF.

This clonotype has more than one count but fewer than ten. This sequence joins TRBV7-9 and TRBJ2-2; TRBD2 matches at 9 bases. CDR3 length: 16 residues. Germline CDR1 and CDR2: SEHNR and FQNEAQ (reference sequence). V lost 6 bases to trimming and J lost 6 bases; unmatched junction nucleotides: 11. The CDR3 nucleotides are TGTGCCAGCAGACGCCGTAGCGGGAGCGAACCCGGGGAGCTGTTTTTT. It specifies CASRRRSGSEPGELFF.

The chain combines TRBV4-1 with TRBJ2-1, with D unclear. The CDR3 contains 13 residues. CDR1 MGHRA and CDR2 YSYEKL come from the germline V gene. Trimming cost V 3 bases and J 8 bases, with 11 bases left between them. The CDR3 nucleotides are TGCGCCAGCAGCCACAACCCCAAGCATGAGCAGTTCTTC. Translated: CASSHNPKHEQFF.

This clonotype was found many times. The rearrangement joins TRBV4-1 to TRBJ2-7, with a possible D match to TRBD2 (6 bases). CDR1 MGHRA and CDR2 YSYEKL come from the germline V gene. The CDR3 spans 13 residues. DNA for the CDR3: TGCGCTGCAGCGTGGGACTCCTCCTACGAGCAGTACTTC. This codes for CAAAWDSSYEQYF.

The J gene is TRBJ2-3, the V gene TRBV11-2, with 7 bases matching TRBD2. This CDR3 has 18 amino acids. J was trimmed by 6 bases and V by 2 bases; bases with no gene match: 17. Per the germline V gene, CDR1 is SGHAT and CDR2 is FQNNGV. CDR3 residues: CASSLFPSGRENVDTQYF. The CDR3 bases are TGTGCCAGCAGCTTATTCCCCTCTGGGCGGGAGAACGTCGATACGCAGTATTTT.

Ten or more counts support this clonotype. The gene calls are TRBV5-1 and TRBJ1-2; no definite D call. Deletions cut 0 bases from V and 0 bases from J, with 6 bases between. Per germline, CDR1 SGHRS and CDR2 YFSETQ. The CDR3 length is 14 residues. CDR3 region: CASSLEGANYGYTF. In nucleotides, the CDR3 is TGCGCCAGCAGCTTGGAAGGAGCTAACTATGGCTACACCTTC.

This clonotype was detected a few times. V and J are TRBV7-2 and TRBJ2-5; TRBD2 aligns across 10 bases. V trimming: 5 bases; J trimming: 5 bases; junction bases outside the gene matches: 11. The CDR3 sequence is 16 residues long. Per the germline V gene, CDR1 is SGHTA and CDR2 is FQGNSA. In nucleotides, the CDR3 is TGTGCCAGCAGCCTGATGGTAGCGGGAGGAGGTGAGACCCAGTACTTC. Translation: CASSLMVAGGGETQYF. Full variable domain (outside the CDR3, taken from reference TRBV7-2 and TRBJ2-5): GAGVSQSPSNKVTEKGKDVELRCDPISGHTALYWYRQSLGQGLEFLIYFQGNSAPDKSGLPSDRFSAERTGGSVSTLTIQRTQQEDSAVYLCASSLMVAGGGETQYFGPGTRLLVL.

In this sample, this clonotype turned up a few times. The chain is built from TRBV5-1 and TRBJ2-7; TRBD1 matches at 7 bases. The CDR3 loop spans 15 amino acids. From germline, CDR1 is SGHRS and CDR2 YFSETQ. V was pared by 3 bases and J by 6 bases, with 12 bases of the junction left unmatched. CDR3 DNA: TGCGCCAGCAGCTACACCCTGGGACAGCTCTCCGAGCAGTACTTC. It translates to CASSYTLGQLSEQYF.

This clonotype occurred many times. The gene calls are TRBV5-6 and TRBJ1-5; the D gene is possibly TRBD1 (5 bases). CDR1 SGHDT and CDR2 YYEEEE come from the germline V gene. CDR3 length: 14 residues. V lost 0 bases to trimming and J lost 6 bases, with 10 bases between them. The CDR3 protein is CASSLGRALQPQHF. CDR3 in DNA: TGTGCCAGCAGCTTGGGCAGGGCTCTTCAGCCCCAGCATTTT.

The CDR3 sequence: CASSLAGPGTGELFF. DNA of the CDR3: TGCGCCAGCAGCTTGGCGGGGCCGGGGACCGGGGAGCTGTTTTTT. The V gene is TRBV5-1, the J gene TRBJ2-2, with D possibly being TRBD1 or TRBD2 (5 bases each). This CDR3 is 15 amino acids long. Germline values: CDR1 SGHRS, CDR2 YFSETQ. Trimming left V 0 bases short and J 5 bases short, with 11 bases between.

This clonotype was seen a handful of times. This chain connects TRBV20-1 to TRBJ2-3; 11 positions match TRBD2. The CDR3 loop spans 14 amino acids. Per the germline V gene, CDR1 is DFQATT and CDR2 is SNEGSKA (reference sequence). CDR3 DNA: TGCAGCACGCTAGCGGGAGGCAGCACAGATACGCAGTATTTT. It specifies CSTLAGGSTDTQYF.

Ten or more counts support this clonotype. This sequence joins TRBV5-1 and TRBJ1-1, with 7 bases matching TRBD1. From germline, CDR1 is SGHRS and CDR2 YFSETQ. Germline trimming cut 5 bases from V and 5 bases from J; bases unmatched to any gene: 9. This CDR3 is 14 amino acids long. This CDR3 is CASRARQGGTEAFF. For the CDR3, the DNA is TGCGCCAGCAGAGCCCGACAGGGTGGGACTGAAGCTTTCTTT.

This clonotype was seen a handful of times. The chain is built from TRBV5-1 and TRBJ2-7; the D gene is possibly TRBD2 (5 bases). CDR3 length: 15 amino acids. Germline CDR1 and CDR2: SGHRS and YFSETQ. V shed 1 base and J shed 0 bases, with 11 bases lying between them. CDR3 protein: CASSLSSLSSYEQYF. In DNA form, the CDR3 reads TGCGCCAGCAGCTTGTCTAGCCTGAGCTCCTACGAGCAGTACTTC.

For the CDR3, the DNA is TGTGCCAGCAGCTCCCAGACTAGCGGAGGTAATGAGCAGTTCTTC. Amino acid sequence: CASSSQTSGGNEQFF. This chain joins TRBV7-3 and TRBJ2-1; 9 bases are shared with TRBD2. V dropped 4 bases and J dropped 7; count of bases not matched to a gene: 8. Per germline, CDR1 SGHTA and CDR2 FQGTGA. This CDR3 contains 15 residues.

This clonotype was seen a handful of times. The V and J genes are TRBV6-1 and TRBJ2-1; 8 bases map to TRBD1. This CDR3 is built from 16 residues. CDR1 MNHNS and CDR2 SASEGT come from the germline V gene. Trimming removed 7 bases from V and 4 bases from J; junction bases left unmatched: 12. CDR3 coding DNA: TGTGCCAGCACCTTCTCCAGGGGGCCTATTTACAATGAGCAGTTCTTC. This encodes CASTFSRGPIYNEQFF.